The text below deals with one T cell receptor (beta chain). Its antigen is currently not known. The input lacks base qualities; no much larger clone sits a single base away. The cohort consisted of fewer than 700 healthy bone marrow donors. Cohort members were all nominally healthy when sampled, although unrecorded immune exposures were likely present. The donor tested CMV seronegative, placing the donor among the 350 or so seronegative members of the cohort. A peripheral blood sample was provided by each donor, and peripheral blood mononuclear cells were used for TCR beta sequencing. Genomic DNA was extracted from the blood cell samples with the Qiagen DNeasy Blood Extraction Kit. From a lookup of the germline V gene (reference sequence), CDR1 and CDR2 are LNHDA and SQIVND. Including cysteine and phenylalanine, the CDR3 has 12 amino acids. The DNA shown is the 36-base CDR3, in frame from base 1. V lost 3 bases and J lost 11 bases; the stretch between them is 13 bases long.

The entry originates in a study of cytomegalovirus exposure and HLA in healthy donors (dated by TCRdb to 2016 to 2017). As for the study more broadly: An earlier analysis of several hundred of the donors reported about 250 Gb of sequence data and some 120 million unique TCR beta sequences from about 180 million T cells. A later analysis re-examined previously published TCR beta repertoires from about 670 donors and added high-resolution HLA genotyping to investigate patterns of TCR occurrence. The number of donors typed differed by locus, with about 629-630 for A, B, C, DRB1 and DQB1, 522 for DQA1, about 610 for DPA1, and around 460 for DPB1. An early release that covered fewer than 800 HLA-typed donors contained approximately 300 gigabases of sequencing data and 85 million to 100 million unique TCR sequences. The study aimed to test whether signatures of past pathogen exposure could be identified by cataloging public T cell receptors. Rather than using new phenotypic data, the later analysis identified candidate immune exposures from TCR beta sequences and from how often those sequences occurred across donors. In an earlier analysis of roughly 580 of the donors, high-throughput TCR beta sequencing was used to judge whether each TCR beta V gene segment behaved as functional or pseudogenic. The study combined high-throughput TCR immunosequencing, statistical association of individual TCRs with disease status, and machine learning to predict cytomegalovirus infection status. Across about 380 genotyped donors of the cohort, an average of roughly 250,000 unique TCR beta nucleotide sequences per donor were sequenced, and roughly 17% of those sequences were non-productive. Every discovery cohort repertoire had been produced on one sequencing platform. A separate validation cohort of some 130 different subjects was used in addition to the 666-subject first cohort. Class I and class II HLA loci were covered by the typing at four-digit resolution. Roughly 5 DR-DQ haplotypes were treated as single units for association and clustering because of strong linkage in the cohort. Genome-wide SNP genotypes for about 60% of the roughly 670 donors were used in a later genetic analysis, which treated that subset as a discovery cohort. Using immunosequencing, the study profiled T cell repertoires from 500 to 800 subjects and related those repertoires to cytomegalovirus serostatus. Donor age, sex, ethnicity and CMV serostatus were compiled alongside the repertoire data. Of the 300 to 500 genotyped donors, 75% to 85% were placed in the genetic ancestry cluster associated with self-reported Caucasian donors. Study-wide findings and limitations: Because HLA typing was missing for some donors at each locus, association tests included only the typed subset. The classifier was reported to diagnose cytomegalovirus status with high specificity and sensitivity in both the original and validation cohorts. Because counts were too low, seventeen rarely observed V segments, including chromosome 9 orphons, were excluded from the earlier analysis of 587 of the donors. Immune exposure information for the cohort was limited to CMV serostatus. Strong co-occurrence of HLA alleles, especially DR and DQ, made assigning TCR associations to individual alleles difficult. A further reported finding was that TCR beta sequences accurately predicted the HLA-A and HLA-B alleles for most subjects in the first cohort. At a false discovery rate of 0.05, a later analysis linked 15,000 to 20,000 TCR beta sequences to specific HLA alleles. Some IMGT-functional V segments, including TRBV6-2 and TRBV6-3, could not be told apart with the 87-base-pair reads, so those segments were excluded. A cluster of highly shared sequence variants was judged likely to be a technical artifact of the sequencing pipeline. Several of the top co-occurrence clusters appeared to be linked to parvovirus B19, influenza, CMV and Epstein-Barr virus, according to a later analysis. Across donors, most TCR sequences were observed very rarely, whereas some public TCRs were present in many individuals. The study listed 164 TCR beta chains as associated with cytomegalovirus. A few of the identified cytomegalovirus-associated TCR beta chains were confirmed in vitro to be specific for cytomegalovirus antigens. Presence/absence analyses assumed roughly uniform sequencing depth across donors, an assumption that may not hold. According to a later analysis, TCR association rates differed among HLA loci, with DRB1 alleles showing the most associated TCRs and HLA-C alleles showing the fewest. Compared with equally common non-associated chains, HLA-associated TCR beta chains in a later analysis were more clonally expanded and had lower generation probabilities. This cohort had only TCR beta chains sequenced, and the lack of alpha or paired-chain data limited which features could be detected. The authors suggested that the approach could potentially be generalized to other disease states and immunological phenotypes. An association between a missense DCLRE1C variant and V-gene and J-gene trimming of TCR beta chains was found in a later genetic analysis and replicated in an independent cohort. Linkage disequilibrium might explain the correlated functional status among segregating V segments, but an unknown experimental factor could not be excluded. An earlier analysis of 587 of the donors showed that most TCR beta V segments appeared in productive rearrangements either about 90% or about 30% of the time, which broadly matched IMGT annotations. Compared with the approximately 670-donor mean, donors in an Asian-associated ancestry cluster had fewer N-insertions in productive TCRs, according to a later genetic analysis. In a later analysis, most CMV-associated TCR beta chains were found to appear HLA-restricted, with HLA associations seemingly driven largely by CMV exposure.

Library generation was performed with the immunoSEQ multiplex PCR assay. The multiplex PCR relied on a mix of 60 forward primers for TCR Vbeta segments and 13 reverse primers for TCR Jbeta segments. The CDR3 region of rearranged TCR beta genes was amplified from genomic DNA by a multiplex PCR assay. Amplified TCR beta libraries were sequenced as 87-base-pair reads on the Illumina HiSeq System. As for how the authors treated the data: A later analysis counted approximately 74 million unique TCR beta chains across the roughly 700 repertoires, and roughly 11 million of these chains were shared by at least two donors. Raw reads were error-corrected and collapsed into unique sequences with a nearest-neighbor algorithm that merged closely related sequences to remove PCR and sequencing errors. Alignment of CDR3 sequences to IMGT reference sequences was used to assign V, D and J gene segments. For a sequence to be retained, at least a six-nucleotide match to both a V gene segment and a J gene segment was required. A rearrangement counted as productive if the CDR3 had no stop codons and remained in frame with V and J, and every other rearrangement counted as non-productive. Following IMGT convention, CDR3 was defined as the stretch from the second conserved V-encoded cysteine up to the conserved J-encoded phenylalanine. In an earlier analysis of around 540 of the donors, sequences lacking an unambiguous match to a single V gene segment were excluded. In an earlier analysis of approximately 590 of the donors, V segments were called functional above 56.7% productive rearrangements and were called segregating when the between-donor standard deviation exceeded 5%. A statistical classification framework was developed to diagnose cytomegalovirus status using the catalog of TCR beta chain sequences. V and J gene assignment, in a later analysis, came from comparing TCR nucleotide sequences with IMGT/GENE-DB human TR gene sequences. A later analysis assigned CDR3 sequences and most-parsimonious VDJ recombination scenarios with the TCRdist pipeline. In a later analysis, each TCR beta chain was defined by its CDR3 amino acid sequence together with its V-gene family, and reads lacking a unique V-gene family were excluded. A later analysis removed roughly 590 highly shared, low-generation-probability nucleotide sequences to deal with suspected cross-contamination and a sequencing artifact. In a later analysis, a clonal expansion index was calculated for each public chain from normalized within-repertoire ranks of inferred template counts. A later analysis computed generation probabilities with a VDJ recombination model fitted to out-of-frame rearrangements, and checked the results against IGoR. In a later analysis, TCR-TCR, TCR-HLA and TCR-CMV co-occurrence was scored with hypergeometric tests, and a repertoire-size bias correction was applied to TCR pairs. A later analysis estimated false discovery rates by permuting HLA or CMV assignments 20 times. In a later analysis, co-occurring TCRs were grouped using DBSCAN, with TCRdist sequence similarity added in when clustering inside HLA-allele-positive subsets. Repertoires with fewer than 30,000 or more than 120,000 public chains were left out of co-occurrence clustering, as were a few repertoires with anomalous nucleotide sharing. TCRdb stores this immuneACCESS table with in-frame sequences only. Part of the clones is absent; in the studies checked, under half of the shortfall reflects unresolved V genes, and no reason is known for the rest. That table supplies the V and J calls and clone size; D and trimming were determined from the DNA. Across this sample there are more than 80,000 clones, with roughly four fifths seen only once. The top ten clones comprise less than 2% of the sample.

Sequencing used PBMCs. This TCR was sampled from a man in his fifties in good health and CMV-seronegative. The chain uses TRBV19 and TRBJ1-1, and possibly TRBD1, on 6 matching bases. CDR3 loop: CASSMLRQAAFF. DNA sequence: TGTGCCAGTAGTATGTTGCGACAGGCGGCTTTCTTT. The reference TRBV19 and TRBJ1-1 proteins fill in what lies around the CDR3, so the full variable domain reads DGGITQSPKYLFRKEGQNVTLSCEQNLNHDAMYWYRQDPGQGLRLIYYSQIVNDFQKGDIAEGYSVSREKKESFPLTVTSAQKNPTAFYLCASSMLRQAAFFGQGTRLTVV.